This T cell receptor beta chain was observed in a study of human T cells and chemical hapten exposure. V lost 4 bases and J lost 5, with 16 bases in between. Germline assignment: CDR1 SGDLS and CDR2 YYNGEE. The CDR3 sequence is 15 residues long. Specified time point: healthy volunteer bleed at 2 weeks. The study extracted total RNA from unfractionated whole blood. MiXCR, applied by TCRdb to the RACE reads, yields one record per CDR3 protein. The sample gives under 95,000 distinct CDR3 sequences, about 8.8% of which show up once; 2.9% is in the top ten. The V and J genes are TRBV9 and TRBJ1-5; perhaps TRBD1 as D (5 bases). This receptor was obtained from a female donor in good health. Some clones in this sample may be carry-over from other donors' samples. Sequenced sample: whole blood. The DNA for the CDR3 is TGTGCCAGCAGCCCAACTGACAGTCGTGATCAGCCCCAGCATTTT. Amino acids: CASSPTDSRDQPQHF.